This record concerns one T cell receptor (beta chain) sequence. Original data processing: From reference gene primer amplification, estimates of nucleated cell counts were derived. The table came from immunoSEQ multiplex PCR; TCRdb's copy has only in-frame clones and leaves some out. For V, J and clone size, that table is used; D and trimming come from the DNA. Among 90,000 to 130,000 clones listed, roughly 85% were seen once. This entry belongs to a study of blood T cell repertoires in COVID-19. There are 16 residues in the CDR3. Germline CDR1 is SGHAT and CDR2 is FQNNGV. The ends lost 5 bases at V and 0 bases at J; junction bases unmatched: 4.

The sequenced sample consisted of peripheral blood. This clonotype originated in a man between 35 and 55 years old with acute or convalescent COVID-19. The V and J genes are TRBV11-2 and TRBJ1-3; 10 bases are shared with TRBD1. Here the CDR3 DNA reads TGTGCCAGCAGCCCGACAGGGGGCAGCTCTGGAAACACCATATATTTT. Its protein product is CASSPTGGSSGNTIYF.